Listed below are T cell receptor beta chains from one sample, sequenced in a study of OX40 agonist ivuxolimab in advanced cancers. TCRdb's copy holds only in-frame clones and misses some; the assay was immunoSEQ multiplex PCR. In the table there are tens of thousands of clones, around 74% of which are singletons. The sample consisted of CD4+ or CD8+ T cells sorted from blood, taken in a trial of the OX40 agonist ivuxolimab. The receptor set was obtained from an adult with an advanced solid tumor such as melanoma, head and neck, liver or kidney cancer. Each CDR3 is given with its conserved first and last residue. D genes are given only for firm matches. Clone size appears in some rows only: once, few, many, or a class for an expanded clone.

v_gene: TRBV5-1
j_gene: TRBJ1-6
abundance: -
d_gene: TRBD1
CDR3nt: TGCGCCAGCAGCCAGGGACAGACCAATTCACCCCCCCACTTT
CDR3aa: CASSQGQTNSPPHF

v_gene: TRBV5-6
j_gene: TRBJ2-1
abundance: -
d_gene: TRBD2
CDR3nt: TGTGCCAGCAGCTTGTACACTAGCGGGGGGTATGAGCAGTTCTTC
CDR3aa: CASSLYTSGGYEQFF

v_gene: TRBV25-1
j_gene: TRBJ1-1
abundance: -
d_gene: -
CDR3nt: TGTGCCAGCGCAGGGCGGGGGGGCACTGAAGCTTTCTTT
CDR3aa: CASAGRGGTEAFF

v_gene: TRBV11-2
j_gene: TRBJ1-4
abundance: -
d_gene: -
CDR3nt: TGTGCCAGCAGCTTAGGGCAGCCGCGTGTTGTAGGAGAAAAACTGTTTTTT
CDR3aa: CASSLGQPRVVGEKLFF

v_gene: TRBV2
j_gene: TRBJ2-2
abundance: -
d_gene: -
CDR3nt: TGTGCCAGCAAAAGGGCTTTCGGGGAGCTGTTTTTT
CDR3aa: CASKRAFGELFF

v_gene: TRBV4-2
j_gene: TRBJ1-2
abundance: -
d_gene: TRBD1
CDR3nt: TGTGCCAGCAGCCAAGTTTGGGCCGGGACAGGGGGAGATGGCTACACCTTC
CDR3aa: CASSQVWAGTGGDGYTF

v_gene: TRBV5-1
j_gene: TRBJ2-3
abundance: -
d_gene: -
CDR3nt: TGCGCCAGCAGCTTGCAGGATACGCAGTATTTT
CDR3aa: CASSLQDTQYF

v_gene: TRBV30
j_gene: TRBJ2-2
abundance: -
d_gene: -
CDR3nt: TGTGCCTTAGACAACACCGGGGAGCTGTTTTTT
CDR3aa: CALDNTGELFF

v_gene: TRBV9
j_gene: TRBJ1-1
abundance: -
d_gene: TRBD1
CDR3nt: TGTGCCAGCAGCATCAGGGGGCTAGCGAACACTGAAGCTTTCTTT
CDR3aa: CASSIRGLANTEAFF

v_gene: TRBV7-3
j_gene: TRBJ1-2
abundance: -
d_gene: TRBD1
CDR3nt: TGTGCCAGCAGCTTAGGGGGACAGGGGAAAGGCTACACCTTC
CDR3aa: CASSLGGQGKGYTF

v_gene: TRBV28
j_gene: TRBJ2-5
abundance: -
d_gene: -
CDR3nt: TGTGCCAGCAGCCTGTTAGGGGGGAAAAGAGAGACCCAGTACTTC
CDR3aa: CASSLLGGKRETQYF

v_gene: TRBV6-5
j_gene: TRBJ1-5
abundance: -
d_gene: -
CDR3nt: TGTGCCAGCAGAAGGGACATTATTAGCAATCAGCCCCAGCATTTT
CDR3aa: CASRRDIISNQPQHF

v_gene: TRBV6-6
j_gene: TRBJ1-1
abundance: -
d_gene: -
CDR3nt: TGTGCCAGCAGCGACAGGTCCCAGAACACTGAAGCTTTCTTT
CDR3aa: CASSDRSQNTEAFF

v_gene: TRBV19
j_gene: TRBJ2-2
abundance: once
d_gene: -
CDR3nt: TGTGCCAGTAGTATAGCGAGGGCAGCGAACACCGGGGAGCTGTTTTTT
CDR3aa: CASSIARAANTGELFF

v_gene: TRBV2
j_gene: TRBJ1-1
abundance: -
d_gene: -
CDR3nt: TGTGCCAGCCTTTACACAGGGAACACTGAAGCTTTCTTT
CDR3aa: CASLYTGNTEAFF

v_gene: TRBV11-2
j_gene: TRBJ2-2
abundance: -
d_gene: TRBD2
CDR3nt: TGTGCCAGCAGCTTCGGAAGAGCGGGGGGGAACACCGGGGAGCTGTTTTTT
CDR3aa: CASSFGRAGGNTGELFF

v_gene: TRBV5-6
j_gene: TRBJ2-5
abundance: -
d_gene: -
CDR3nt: TGTGCCAGCAGCCCCCTTGGGGGGGCCCGAGAGACCCAGTACTTC
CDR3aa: CASSPLGGARETQYF

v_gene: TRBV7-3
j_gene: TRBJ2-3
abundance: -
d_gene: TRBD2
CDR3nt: TGTGCCAGCGCGGCTAGCGGGGTTGTCACAGATACGCAGTATTTT
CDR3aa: CASAASGVVTDTQYF

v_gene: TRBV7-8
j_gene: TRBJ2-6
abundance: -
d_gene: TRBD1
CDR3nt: TGTGCCAGCAGCTTGGGACAGGGTTTTCGTGGGGCCAACGTCCTGACTTTC
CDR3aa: CASSLGQGFRGANVLTF

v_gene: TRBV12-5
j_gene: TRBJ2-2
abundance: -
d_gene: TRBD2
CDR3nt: TGTGCTAGTGGTTTGCCCGGACTAGCGGGGGTCGCCGGGGAGCTGTTTTTT
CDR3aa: CASGLPGLAGVAGELFF

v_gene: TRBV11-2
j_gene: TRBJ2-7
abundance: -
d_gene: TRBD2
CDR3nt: TGTGCCAGCAGCTTAGCGCGCGGGGGGGCCACTTACGAGCAGTACTTC
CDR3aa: CASSLARGGATYEQYF

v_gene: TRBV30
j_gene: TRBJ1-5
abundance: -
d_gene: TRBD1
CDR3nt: TGTGCCTGGAGTGTCCGGGACAGGGGCAACCAGCCCCAGCATTTT
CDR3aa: CAWSVRDRGNQPQHF